Below, 18 T cell receptor beta chains from the same sample are listed, as sequenced in a study of shared clonotypes between healthy human individuals. Produced via immunoSEQ multiplex PCR; TCRdb's table is partial and in-frame only. Of about 2.1 million clones detected, 85% to 95% appear once; the ten largest clones hold more than 1.5%. Terminally differentiated effector memory CD45RA+ cells were left out of the naive CD8 fraction, which was CD45RO-negative and positively selected for CCR7. The specimen was naive CD8+ T cells from PBMCs. These receptors were obtained from a man aged 18 to 29 in good health. Some clones in this sample may be carry-over from other donors' samples.

The J gene is TRBJ1-5, the V gene TRBV7-8; D perhaps matches TRBD1 (5 bases). The V and J ends lost 4 bases and 8 bases respectively, with 15 bases between them. The CDR3 sequence is 14 residues long. Germline V gene sequence: CDR1 SGHVS, CDR2 FQNEAQ. CDR3: CASSSRDWDKPQHF. DNA for the CDR3: TGTGCCAGCAGCTCACGGGACTGGGATAAGCCCCAGCATTTT.

The J gene is TRBJ2-7, the V gene TRBV27; tentatively, D is TRBD1 (6 bases). The CDR3 contains 13 residues. V shed 8 bases and J shed 1 base, with 12 bases lying between them. Germline values: CDR1 MNHEY, CDR2 SMNVEV (reference sequence). In DNA form, the CDR3 reads TGTGCCAGCGGTATAGGGGGTTCCTACGAGCAGTACTTC. It yields the protein CASGIGGSYEQYF.

The genes are TRBV27 and TRBJ2-7; D not certain. Germline loops: CDR1 MNHEY, CDR2 SMNVEV (reference sequence). Trimming took 5 bases from V and 4 from J, leaving 15 bases between them. The CDR3 is made up of 14 amino acids. As DNA, the CDR3 is TGTGCCAGCAGTACGGACGGGTCCCTGTACGAGCAGTACTTC. Its protein is CASSTDGSLYEQYF.

The chain employs TRBV7-9 and TRBJ2-1, with D possibly called TRBD1 or TRBD2 (5 bases each). The V end was cut by 5 bases, the J end by 5 bases, with 19 bases between. This CDR3 contains 16 residues. In germline, CDR1 is SEHNR, CDR2 FQNEAQ (reference sequence). CDR3 protein: CASSPLGVSWDNEQFF. The CDR3 DNA is TGTGCCAGCAGCCCCTTGGGGGTCTCCTGGGACAATGAGCAGTTCTTC.

There are a few counts of this clone. The chain joins TRBV9 to TRBJ1-1; D uncertain. From germline, CDR1 is SGDLS and CDR2 YYNGEE. V was cut by 0 bases and J by 2 bases, with 8 bases left in between. The CDR3 loop spans 14 amino acids. As DNA, the CDR3 is TGTGCCAGCAGCGTAGTAAACAGTAACACTGAAGCTTTCTTT. Translating it yields CASSVVNSNTEAFF.

This sequence joins TRBV28 and TRBJ1-1; 10 bases are a match to TRBD1. The V segment lost 6 bases and the J segment 5 bases; nucleotides outside the gene matches: 9. The V gene's germline CDR1 is MDHEN and CDR2 SYDVKM. The CDR3 is 15 amino acids. The CDR3 coding sequence is TGTGCCAGCAGACCTGGTGACAGGGGGCGAACTGAAGCTTTCTTT. Translation gives CASRPGDRGRTEAFF. Supplemented by reference TRBV28 and TRBJ1-1, the full variable domain reads DVKVTQSSRYLVKRTGEKVFLECVQDMDHENMFWYRQDPGLGLRLIYFSYDVKMKEKGDIPEGYSVSREKKERFSLILESASTNQTSMYLCASRPGDRGRTEAFFGQGTRLTVV.

This chain uses TRBV6-4 with TRBJ1-5; D gene uncertain. The CDR3 has 14 amino acids. Germline CDR1 and CDR2: MRHNA and SNTAGT. Trimming cost V 7 bases and J 0 bases, with 10 bases left between them. This CDR3 reads CASIGPYSNQPQHF. The CDR3 DNA follows: TGTGCCAGCATTGGGCCCTATAGCAATCAGCCCCAGCATTTT.

With regard to this clone: The same CDR3 arises from other DNA sequences in this sample as well. The rearrangement joins TRBV25-1 to TRBJ2-2; D not certain. V gave up 2 bases and J gave up 1 base, with 8 bases separating them. This CDR3 spans 15 amino acids. Germline CDR1 and CDR2: MGHDK and SYGVNS. CDR3 nucleotide sequence: TGTGCCAGCAGTGAAAGTCAGCTGAACACCGGGGAGCTGTTTTTT. The encoded protein is CASSESQLNTGELFF. Full variable domain (missing parts from reference TRBV25-1 and TRBJ2-2): EADIYQTPRYLVIGTGKKITLECSQTMGHDKMYWYQQDPGMELHLIHYSYGVNSTEKGDLSSESTVSRIRTEHFPLTLESARPSHTSQYLCASSESQLNTGELFFGEGSRLTVL.

The rearrangement joins TRBV5-3 to TRBJ2-1; 9 bases align to TRBD2. TRBV5-3 is labeled an ORF, and its function is uncertain. The CDR3 is 15 amino acids. Trimming cost V 3 bases and J 4 bases; bases outside gene matches: 5. The CDR3 nucleotides read TGTGCCAGAAGCTGGGGACTAGCCCTTTACAATGAGCAGTTCTTC. Residues: CARSWGLALYNEQFF.

The chain employs TRBV10-3 and TRBJ2-1; D not resolved. Per germline, CDR1 ENHRY and CDR2 SYGVKD. V lost 10 bases and J 6 bases, leaving 10 bases between the germline ends. The CDR3 contains 11 residues. The CDR3 region has the DNA TGTGCCAGTATGGAAGGCAATGAGCAGTTCTTC. This translates into CASMEGNEQFF.

V is TRBV19 and J is TRBJ2-1, with a weak D call TRBD1 (6 bases). This CDR3 comprises 13 residues. The V gene's germline CDR1 is LNHDA and CDR2 SQIVND (reference sequence). The V gene lost 7 bases and the J gene lost 9 bases, with 16 bases spanning the gap. CDR3 DNA: TGTGCCAGTAACGATTACAGGGAGAGTGAGCAGTTCTTC. It encodes CASNDYRESEQFF.

V gene TRBV25-1 combines with J gene TRBJ1-1; 9 bases are shared with TRBD1. The CDR3 has 13 amino acids. Germline assignment: CDR1 MGHDK and CDR2 SYGVNS. Trimming cost V 8 bases and J 5 bases; bases outside gene matches: 6. CDR3 DNA: TGTGCCAGCGGAACCGGGACAGGGACTGAAGCTTTCTTT. Translation gives CASGTGTGTEAFF.

CDR3 nucleotides: TGCGCCGGCTCCCCGGGCCAGGGTACCGGGGAGCTGTTTTTT. Its translation is CAGSPGQGTGELFF. This rearrangement joins TRBV10-2 to TRBJ2-2; D might be TRBD1 (5 bases). The CDR3 loop spans 14 amino acids. Per the germline V gene, CDR1 is WSHSY and CDR2 is SAAADI. The V end was cut by 11 bases, the J end by 5 bases, with 18 bases between.

The rearrangement uses TRBV5-1 and TRBJ2-7; D is perhaps TRBD1 (5 bases). V was shortened by 4 bases and J by 3 bases, with 11 bases between the two germline ends. Germline CDR1 is SGHRS and CDR2 is YFSETQ. The CDR3 sequence is 13 residues long. For the CDR3, the DNA is TGCGCCAGCAGCCCGACAGCCTTCTACGAGCAGTACTTC. Translating it yields CASSPTAFYEQYF.

J is TRBJ1-1 and V is TRBV7-9, with a possible D match to TRBD1 (5 bases). Germline CDR1 is SEHNR and CDR2 is FQNEAQ (reference sequence). The CDR3 loop spans 14 amino acids. Between the trimmed V and J ends, which lost 3 bases and 7 bases, there was a span of 15 bases. The CDR3 reads CASSFRTFGFEAFF. In DNA form, the CDR3 reads TGTGCCAGCAGCTTTCGGACATTCGGGTTTGAAGCTTTCTTT.

The chain recombines TRBV9 with TRBJ2-1; no clear D gene. Germline CDR1 reads SGDLS; CDR2 reads YYNGEE. The CDR3 runs to 13 residues. Trimming took 3 bases from V and 6 from J, leaving 10 bases between them. This CDR3 reads CASSARHVNEQFF. Written as DNA, the CDR3 is TGTGCCAGCAGCGCAAGACATGTCAATGAGCAGTTCTTC.

The rearrangement uses TRBV28 and TRBJ1-4; unclear D gene. CDR3 length equals 14 residues. V was shortened by 2 bases and J by 8 bases, with 12 bases between the two germline ends. Germline lookup yields CDR1 MDHEN and CDR2 SYDVKM. CDR3 in DNA: TGTGCCAGCAGTTTACTCCGGCGGGAGGAAAAACTGTTTTTT. Protein product: CASSLLRREEKLFF.

The genes are TRBV2 and TRBJ1-2; the D gene is possibly TRBD1 (6 bases). CDR1 is SNHLY and CDR2 is FYNNEI in the germline V gene. The CDR3 runs to 14 residues. Deletions cut 8 bases from V and 1 base from J, with 14 bases between. In DNA, the CDR3 is TGTGCCAGCGGGAACTGGACAGTTAACTATGGCTACACCTTC. Amino acids: CASGNWTVNYGYTF.